Listed below are T cell receptor beta chains from one sample, sequenced in a study of monozygotic twins with inflammatory bowel disease. TCRdb reprocessed the 5' RACE reads, keeping one entry per CDR3 protein, no DNA. The listing contains 350,000 to 400,000 distinct CDR3 sequences. The sequenced sample was blood. The receptor source for this set is a human donor with ulcerative colitis or Crohn's disease, or a healthy co-twin of an affected twin (not recorded which). Each CDR3 is given with its conserved first and last residue.

V gene: TRBV5-1
J gene: TRBJ2-1
CDR3 protein: CASSPVTDYAIEQFF

V gene: TRBV27
J gene: TRBJ2-5
CDR3 protein: CASSHGAWGRETQYF

V gene: TRBV4-2
J gene: TRBJ2-7
CDR3 protein: CASSLSQGVISYEQYF

V gene: TRBV12-3/TRBV12-4
J gene: TRBJ2-7
CDR3 protein: CASRQGAGSYEQYF

V gene: TRBV7-3
J gene: TRBJ2-3
CDR3 protein: CASSLGGGATDTQYF

V gene: TRBV20-1
J gene: TRBJ2-3
CDR3 protein: CSAPAIGTDTQYF

V gene: TRBV24-1
J gene: TRBJ2-1
CDR3 protein: CATSSASGGSSYNEQFF

V gene: TRBV7-2
J gene: TRBJ1-1
CDR3 protein: CASSLALGRGRTEAFF

V gene: TRBV7-3
J gene: TRBJ1-5
CDR3 protein: CASSLIGGQPQHF

V gene: TRBV20-1
J gene: TRBJ2-1
CDR3 protein: CSGSTSYNEQFF

V gene: TRBV12-3/TRBV12-4
J gene: TRBJ1-1
CDR3 protein: CASSLGSGGLTEAFF

V gene: TRBV11-2
J gene: TRBJ2-1
CDR3 protein: CASGYPGTGGISSYNEQFF

V gene: TRBV3-1
J gene: TRBJ1-6
CDR3 protein: CASSQQGVNSPLHF

V gene: TRBV10-2
J gene: TRBJ2-3
CDR3 protein: CASSERDRGPDTQYF

V gene: TRBV12-3/TRBV12-4
J gene: TRBJ2-7
CDR3 protein: CASSWSAYYEQYF

V gene: TRBV7-3
J gene: TRBJ2-1
CDR3 protein: CASRQSGGNNEQFF

V gene: TRBV15
J gene: TRBJ2-3
CDR3 protein: CATSRGQPVTDTQYF

V gene: TRBV21-1
J gene: TRBJ2-5
CDR3 protein: CASSPASGTSGQETQYF

V gene: TRBV12-3/TRBV12-4
J gene: TRBJ1-1
CDR3 protein: CASSLLPLNTEAFF

V gene: TRBV5-1
J gene: TRBJ2-7
CDR3 protein: CASSRDRAPYEQYF

V gene: TRBV11-2
J gene: TRBJ1-2
CDR3 protein: CASRLDTNSYGYTF

V gene: TRBV7-9
J gene: TRBJ2-7
CDR3 protein: CASSRGLDYEQYF

V gene: TRBV7-9
J gene: TRBJ2-3
CDR3 protein: CASSSTGGGVDTQYF

V gene: TRBV7-3
J gene: TRBJ2-5
CDR3 protein: CASSFGGRETQYF

V gene: TRBV18
J gene: TRBJ2-2
CDR3 protein: CASSPLQGRTTGELFF

V gene: TRBV19
J gene: TRBJ1-5
CDR3 protein: CASSITEDQPQHF

V gene: TRBV5-5
J gene: TRBJ2-3
CDR3 protein: CASSLILSKTDTQYF

V gene: TRBV20-1
J gene: TRBJ2-1
CDR3 protein: CSAREVAGTYNEQFF

V gene: TRBV5-1
J gene: TRBJ2-2
CDR3 protein: CASSLAASGAGELFF

V gene: TRBV12-3/TRBV12-4
J gene: TRBJ2-5
CDR3 protein: CASSRFLQGNRETQYF

V gene: TRBV9
J gene: TRBJ2-1
CDR3 protein: CASSPPRGGGNSSYNEQFF

V gene: TRBV7-9
J gene: TRBJ1-1
CDR3 protein: CASSPHTGDRREAFF

V gene: TRBV5-1
J gene: TRBJ2-1
CDR3 protein: CASSLEGIHYNEQFF

V gene: TRBV6-5
J gene: TRBJ2-1
CDR3 protein: CASSYLRGGYYNEQFF

V gene: TRBV7-2
J gene: TRBJ2-7
CDR3 protein: CASSFHLERSYEQYF

V gene: TRBV9
J gene: TRBJ2-5
CDR3 protein: CASSPGETLTNQETQYF

V gene: TRBV6-1
J gene: TRBJ2-6
CDR3 protein: CASSRQGATGANVLTF

V gene: TRBV28
J gene: TRBJ2-7
CDR3 protein: CASKSNYEQYF

V gene: TRBV12-3/TRBV12-4
J gene: TRBJ1-3
CDR3 protein: CASSDISTLAGNTIYF

V gene: TRBV5-1
J gene: TRBJ2-6
CDR3 protein: CASSFSRISGANVLTF

V gene: TRBV29-1
J gene: TRBJ1-2
CDR3 protein: CSVAGSARGNDGYTF

V gene: TRBV4-3
J gene: TRBJ2-2
CDR3 protein: CASSQDGEGPNTGELFF

V gene: TRBV7-3
J gene: TRBJ1-2
CDR3 protein: CASSLGPSRSYTF

V gene: TRBV29-1
J gene: TRBJ2-5
CDR3 protein: CSVQSGFAETQYF

V gene: TRBV29-1
J gene: TRBJ1-5
CDR3 protein: CSVVEGFSNQPQHF

V gene: TRBV12-3/TRBV12-4
J gene: TRBJ1-5
CDR3 protein: CASATGVHQPQHF